The next 27 T cell receptor beta chains were all read from a single sample in a study of memory CD4+ T cells and cytomegalovirus serostatus. Clones were sequenced by immunoSEQ multiplex PCR, and TCRdb holds only the in-frame ones, with some missing. The sample holds about 25,000 clones, approximately 71% seen once. Single viable CD3+CD4+CD8-CD45RO+ cells were sorted as the memory CD4+ T cells. The sequenced sample consisted of memory CD4+ T cells from blood. These receptors were taken from an adult in good health and CMV-seronegative.

This clone appeared once. J is TRBJ1-2 and V is TRBV5-6; a weak D match, TRBD1 (5 bases). The CDR3 has 16 residues. Germline V lookup: CDR1 SGHDT, CDR2 YYEEEE. The V and J ends lost 4 bases and 1 base respectively, with 17 bases between them. CDR3 loop: CASSPPGRANNYGYTF. The CDR3 coding sequence is TGTGCCAGCAGCCCGCCTGGCAGGGCCAATAACTATGGCTACACCTTC.

In its sample, this clone was seen a few times. This chain connects TRBV2 to TRBJ1-5; TRBD1 matches at 9 bases. CDR3 length: 14 amino acids. Germline CDR1 SNHLY, CDR2 FYNNEI. With V trimmed by 4 bases and J by 5 bases, 3 bases remained unmatched. Written as DNA, the CDR3 is TGTGCCAGCAGTGCGGACAGGGGTCATCAGCCCCAGCATTTT. This gives the protein CASSADRGHQPQHF.

As DNA, the CDR3 is TGTGCCAGCAGTAACCGACAGGGACAAGAGACCCAGTACTTC. It is translated as CASSNRQGQETQYF. The chain joins TRBV11-2 to TRBJ2-5; 7 positions agree with TRBD1. The V gene end was trimmed by 6 bases and the J gene end by 2 bases; junction bases not matched to a gene: 6. There are 14 residues in the CDR3. Germline loops: CDR1 SGHAT, CDR2 FQNNGV.

The chain recombines TRBV7-9 with TRBJ2-1; no clear D gene. V was trimmed by 2 bases and J by 5 bases, leaving 7 bases between them. The CDR3 is 13 residues long. The germline V gene has CDR1 SEHNR and CDR2 FQNEAQ (reference sequence). The CDR3 DNA is TGTGCCAGCAGCTTAATTCGTAACAATGAGCAGTTCTTC. The encoded protein is CASSLIRNNEQFF.

The chain employs TRBV18 and TRBJ2-5; unclear D gene. V lost 3 bases and J 5 bases, leaving 10 bases between the germline ends. Germline assignment: CDR1 KGHSH and CDR2 LQKENI. There are 13 residues in the CDR3. CDR3 protein: CASSPQYRETQYF. The CDR3 DNA follows: TGTGCCAGCTCACCCCAGTATCGGGAGACCCAGTACTTC.

This chain joins TRBV28 and TRBJ2-7; D is unresolved. The V gene lost 3 bases and the J gene lost 2 bases, with 5 bases spanning the gap. Germline V CDR1 and CDR2: MDHEN, SYDVKM. The CDR3 contains 12 residues. Written as DNA, the CDR3 is TGTGCCAGCAGTTTTAGCACCTACGAGCAGTACTTC. Translation: CASSFSTYEQYF.

The rearrangement joins TRBV6-5 to TRBJ2-7; D perhaps matches TRBD1 (6 bases). Germline V CDR1 and CDR2: MNHEY, SVGAGI. Deletions cut 0 bases from V and 4 bases from J, with 16 bases between. The CDR3 is 16 amino acids. In DNA, the CDR3 is TGTGCCAGCAGTTACTCACCCCAAGGGGGAAGGTACGAGCAGTACTTC. It is translated as CASSYSPQGGRYEQYF.

The chain employs TRBV2 and TRBJ2-1; either TRBD1 or TRBD2 may fit D (6 bases each). In germline, CDR1 is SNHLY, CDR2 FYNNEI. Trimming removed 6 bases at V and 12 bases at J, with 15 bases between. CDR3 length: 12 amino acids. The CDR3 sequence is CASRPTGTGQFF. Here the CDR3 DNA reads TGTGCCAGCAGACCTACAGGGACTGGGCAGTTCTTC.

V gene TRBV6-1 combines with J gene TRBJ2-7; TRBD2 aligns across 7 bases. Trimming at V came to 6 bases and at J to 0 bases, leaving 8 bases not matched to a gene. From germline, CDR1 is MNHNS and CDR2 SASEGT. This CDR3 has 15 amino acids. CDR3 loop: CASRGGAGSSYEQYF. Here the CDR3 DNA reads TGTGCCAGCAGGGGAGGGGCTGGGAGCTCCTACGAGCAGTACTTC.

This chain connects TRBV5-1 to TRBJ2-2; no firm D call. Trimming removed 1 base from V and 2 bases from J, with 12 bases in between. The germline gives CDR1 SGHRS, CDR2 YFSETQ. The CDR3 sequence is 16 residues long. As DNA, the CDR3 is TGCGCCAGCAGCTTGAATGGACCCGGAAACACCGGGGAGCTGTTTTTT. Its protein is CASSLNGPGNTGELFF.

The chain uses TRBV7-2 and TRBJ2-3, with D maybe TRBD1 (5 bases). With 1 base removed from V and 3 bases from J, the gap between germline ends came to 8 bases. The CDR3 has 14 residues. Germline-derived CDR1 and CDR2 are SGHTA and FQGNSA. The CDR3 DNA sequence: TGTGCCAGCAGCTTAGTCAAGGGGACAGATACGCAGTATTTT. It encodes CASSLVKGTDTQYF.

The chain uses TRBV7-6 and TRBJ1-5, with a tentative D call TRBD1 (6 bases). This CDR3 is 16 amino acids long. V was pared by 1 base and J by 1 base, with 11 bases between. The germline V gene encodes CDR1 SGHVS and CDR2 FNYEAQ. The CDR3 DNA is TGTGCCAGCAGCTTAGGCGGGGGCGGAAGCAATCAGCCCCAGCATTTT. Translation: CASSLGGGGSNQPQHF.

The CDR3 sequence is CASRSVAGSYNEQFF. The DNA for the CDR3 is TGTGCCAGCAGATCCGTAGCGGGCTCCTACAATGAGCAGTTCTTC. The chain carries TRBV13 and TRBJ2-1, with TRBD2 matching over 7 bases. This CDR3 region has 15 residues. The trim removed 6 bases at V and 0 bases at J, leaving 5 bases unmatched. Germline lookup yields CDR1 PRHDT and CDR2 FYEKMQ (reference sequence).

Concerning this clone: At the DNA level, this CDR3 is encoded by other sequences in the same sample as well. This sequence joins TRBV7-3 and TRBJ2-3; no reliable D call. CDR1 SGHTA and CDR2 FQGTGA come from the germline V gene. V was pared by 3 bases and J by 6 bases, with 7 bases between. The CDR3 consists of 12 residues. The CDR3 bases are TGTGCCAGCAGCTTTGGTGGGGATACGCAGTATTTT. Translating gives CASSFGGDTQYF. Using reference TRBV7-3 and TRBJ2-3 for the parts outside the CDR3, the full variable domain is GAGVSQTPSNKVTEKGKYVELRCDPISGHTALYWYRQSLGQGPEFLIYFQGTGAADDSGLPNDRFFAVRPEGSVSTLKIQRTERGDSAVYLCASSFGGDTQYFGPGTRLTVL.

This chain links TRBV11-2 with TRBJ2-1, with D maybe TRBD2 (5 bases). CDR3 length: 15 residues. Trimming pared 1 base from V and 5 bases from J, leaving 12 bases between. CDR1 and CDR2 (germline): SGHAT, FQNNGV. CDR3 sequence (DNA): TGTGCCAGCAGCTTAGTGGGCCTAGCAGACAATGAGCAGTTCTTC. It specifies CASSLVGLADNEQFF.

V gene TRBV27 combines with J gene TRBJ1-2; D remains unclear. The germline V gene encodes CDR1 MNHEY and CDR2 SMNVEV (reference sequence). The CDR3 sequence is 13 residues long. Deletions cut 8 bases from V and 4 bases from J, with 14 bases between. CDR3 in DNA: TGTGCCAGCGGACGCCAGTCCGGCTATGGCTACACCTTC. As protein: CASGRQSGYGYTF.

The chain is built from TRBV5-1 and TRBJ2-2; TRBD1 aligns across 8 bases. CDR3 size: 16 residues. With 0 bases clipped from V and 1 base from J, the junction kept 2 bases outside the gene matches. The germline V gene has CDR1 SGHRS and CDR2 YFSETQ. The CDR3 coding sequence is TGCGCCAGCAGCTTGGCCGGGACAGGGAACACCGGGGAGCTGTTTTTT. Its protein product is CASSLAGTGNTGELFF.

This clone was seen a handful of times. J is TRBJ1-2 and V is TRBV5-6; no reliable D call. The germline gives CDR1 SGHDT, CDR2 YYEEEE. V dropped 4 bases and J dropped 1 base, with 11 bases sitting between them. CDR3 length: 14 residues. CDR3 loop: CASSPSGLNYGYTF. CDR3 DNA: TGTGCCAGCAGCCCGTCGGGCCTTAACTATGGCTACACCTTC.

This sequence joins TRBV5-4 and TRBJ2-6, with D uncertain. The ends were cut back, 0 bases at V and 0 bases at J, with 7 bases in the middle. The CDR3 has 16 amino acids. The germline V gene encodes CDR1 SGHNT and CDR2 YYREEE (reference sequence). CDR3 coding DNA: TGTGCCAGCAGCTTGGCTATTTACTCTGGGGCCAACGTCCTGACTTTC. This sequence encodes CASSLAIYSGANVLTF.

V gene TRBV11-2 combines with J gene TRBJ2-3, with no clear D. Looked up from germline, CDR1 is SGHAT and CDR2 is FQNNGV. V shed 7 bases and J shed 1 base, with 9 bases lying between them. CDR3 size: 13 residues. In DNA, the CDR3 is TGTGCCAGCAACCGGTTCGGCACAGATACGCAGTATTTT. Translating gives CASNRFGTDTQYF.

The chain combines TRBV7-6 with TRBJ2-1; D perhaps matches TRBD1 (5 bases). Trimming removed 4 bases from V and 5 bases from J, with 9 bases in between. This CDR3 comprises 13 residues. CDR1 and CDR2 (germline): SGHVS, FNYEAQ. The CDR3 loop is CASSSLRDNEQFF. Written as DNA, the CDR3 is TGTGCCAGCAGCTCCCTCAGGGACAATGAGCAGTTCTTC.

The rearrangement links TRBV20-1 to TRBJ1-2, with no clear D. The V and J ends lost 6 bases and 5 bases respectively, with 7 bases between them. This CDR3 comprises 10 residues. Germline values: CDR1 DFQATT, CDR2 SNEGSKA (reference sequence). The CDR3 DNA reads TGCAGTGCGGTGGGGTATGGCTACACCTTC. Protein: CSAVGYGYTF.

This chain connects TRBV29-1 to TRBJ1-5, with D perhaps matching TRBD1 (6 bases). Germline V CDR1 and CDR2: SQVTM, ANQGSEA. Trimming shortened V by 5 bases and J by 4 bases, and 12 bases separated the two germline ends. CDR3 length: 13 residues. The CDR3, as DNA: TGCAGCGTTAAACAGGGCGGGAATCAGCCCCAGCATTTT. Its translation is CSVKQGGNQPQHF.

The gene calls are TRBV18 and TRBJ1-5, with D possibly matching TRBD1 (5 bases). This CDR3 has 16 amino acids. Germline-derived CDR1 and CDR2 are KGHSH and LQKENI. V was clipped by 3 bases and J by 3 bases, with 15 bases between them. The CDR3 loop reads CASSPQAGTVNQPQHF. Here the CDR3 DNA reads TGTGCCAGCTCACCGCAGGCAGGGACGGTCAATCAGCCCCAGCATTTT.

The chain uses TRBV9 and TRBJ2-5; 13 nucleotides agree with TRBD2. Unmatched junction bases numbered 6, after V lost 3 bases and J lost 4 bases. Germline V gene sequence: CDR1 SGDLS, CDR2 YYNGEE. The CDR3 consists of 16 residues. The CDR3 loop is CASSAQGLAGTETQYF. In nucleotides, the CDR3 is TGTGCCAGCAGCGCTCAGGGACTAGCGGGAACAGAGACCCAGTACTTC.

The V gene is TRBV30, the J gene TRBJ1-1; D ambiguous. Looked up from germline, CDR1 is GTSNPN and CDR2 is SVGIG (reference sequence). The CDR3 covers 11 residues. Trimming took off 4 bases at V and 6 bases at J, with 9 bases between the two ends. This chain's CDR3 is CAWKRISEAFF. CDR3 nucleotides: TGTGCCTGGAAACGGATCTCTGAAGCTTTCTTT.

The CDR3 nucleotides read TGCGCCACCCAGCTTGTGCCTAGCGGCCAAGGAGGGGATACGCAGTATTTT. It is translated as CATQLVPSGQGGDTQYF. V usage is TRBV5-1 and J usage is TRBJ2-3; 7 bases match TRBD2. From germline, CDR1 is SGHRS and CDR2 YFSETQ. V lost 9 bases to trimming and J lost 6 bases; unmatched junction nucleotides: 22. There are 17 residues in the CDR3. Based on the CDR3 plus reference TRBV5-1 and TRBJ2-3, the full variable domain is KAGVTQTPRYLIKTRGQQVTLSCSPISGHRSVSWYQQTPGQGLQFLFEYFSETQRNKGNFPGRFSGRQFSNSRSEMNVSTLELGDSALYLCATQLVPSGQGGDTQYFGPGTRLTVL.